These T cell receptor beta chains were read from a single sample in a study of identical twins. TCRdb re-derived calls from the 5' RACE reads in MiXCR, one entry per CDR3 protein. The sample shows about 210,000 distinct CDR3 sequences, roughly 9.4% of them seen only once. Sequences were obtained from memory (CD45RO+) T cells sorted from blood. The receptors originated from a woman between 18 and 30 years old in good health. CDR3s include the opening cysteine and the closing phenylalanine or tryptophan. D genes are given only for firm matches. Part of the rows lack a size; the others show once, few, many or a class for expanded clones.

j_call v_call d_call clone_size cdr3_nt cdr3_aa
TRBJ2-7 TRBV20-1 TRBD2 many TGCAGTGCTTCCTTGACTAGCGGGAGTAGATACGAGCAGTACTTC CSASLTSGSRYEQYF
TRBJ2-1 TRBV5-5 NA NA TGTGCCAGCAGCTCCCCCTTTAACAGGGTCTACAATGAGCAGTTCTTC CASSSPFNRVYNEQFF
TRBJ2-3 TRBV9 NA NA TGTGCCAGCAGCCCTCGTGATGCGCCGAGCACAGATACGCAGTATTTT CASSPRDAPSTDTQYF
TRBJ2-1 TRBV29-1 TRBD2 NA TGCAGCGTCGCCTATACTAGCGGGAGGGCCCTTGAGCAGTTCTTC CSVAYTSGRALEQFF
TRBJ1-1 TRBV7-2 NA NA TGTGCCAGCAGCTTAGAGGGGGGTAGGAAAGCTTTCTTT CASSLEGGRKAFF
TRBJ2-3 TRBV5-1 NA many TGCGCCAGCATGAGTGGGGGGGCCGAAGATACGCAGTATTTT CASMSGGAEDTQYF
TRBJ2-3 TRBV20-1 TRBD2 few TGCAGTGCGGCGCCATTGGCTAGCGGGAGAGAGGATACGCAGTATTTT CSAAPLASGREDTQYF
TRBJ2-1 TRBV4-1 NA NA TGCGCCAGCAGCCCCCAAGAGTGGCGGGGTGAGCAGTTCTTC CASSPQEWRGEQFF
TRBJ2-1 TRBV11-2 NA few TGTGCCAGCCGAAGTGGACTAAGTAGCGATGAGCAGTTCTTC CASRSGLSSDEQFF
TRBJ2-1 TRBV5-1 NA many TGCGCCAGCAGCGACCTAGCGAGCTACAATGAGCAGTTCTTC CASSDLASYNEQFF
TRBJ1-1 TRBV10-3 NA NA TGTGCCTCCTCCTCATCTCTAATGAACACTGAAGCTTTCTTT CASSSSLMNTEAFF
TRBJ1-5 TRBV12-3/TRBV12-4 TRBD1 few TGTGCCAGCAGTCGGGACAGGGCACAGCCCCAGCATTTT CASSRDRAQPQHF
TRBJ1-3 TRBV2 NA NA TGTGCCAGCAGTGAACTTGCAGGGGCTTGGGGAAACACCATATATTTT CASSELAGAWGNTIYF
TRBJ2-2 TRBV5-1 NA NA TGCGCCACCGGGCTAGGGGGTCCCGGGGAGCTGTTTTTT CATGLGGPGELFF
TRBJ2-5 TRBV18 NA NA TGTGCCAGCTCACCACCGGCAGGGAGAGAGACCCAGTACTTC CASSPPAGRETQYF
TRBJ2-3 TRBV12-3/TRBV12-4 NA NA TGTGCCAGCAGTTTTTACAGGGAAAAGGCAGATACGCAGTATTTT CASSFYREKADTQYF
TRBJ2-1 TRBV3-1 TRBD2 NA TGTGCCAGCAGCCTGGGGAGGGTGCAGTTCTTC CASSLGRVQFF
TRBJ2-7 TRBV6-1 NA NA TGTGCCAGCACCCCGAGAAGCCTTGGTAGCGAGCAGTACTTC CASTPRSLGSEQYF
TRBJ2-4 TRBV20-1 NA few TGCAGTGCTAGCCCAGCGGCAAGAAACATTCAGTACTTC CSASPAARNIQYF
TRBJ2-1 TRBV2 NA many TGTGCCAGCAGTGAATGGGCCAATGAGCAGTTCTTC CASSEWANEQFF
TRBJ2-1 TRBV2 TRBD1 NA TGTGCCAGCAAGGGACAGGGATCCTACAATGAGCAGTTCTTC CASKGQGSYNEQFF
TRBJ2-3 TRBV6-2/TRBV6-3 NA once NA CASSPNFGPDTQYF
TRBJ2-1 TRBV7-6 TRBD2 NA TGTGCCAGCAGCTTCGGCGGGGGAGGAAATGAGCAGTTCTTC CASSFGGGGNEQFF
TRBJ2-5 TRBV20-1 TRBD2 few TGCAGTGCCCGGGGAGCGGGAGCGGGTGAGACCCAGTACTTC CSARGAGAGETQYF
TRBJ1-1 TRBV7-2 TRBD1 many TGTGCCAGCAGCTCAAGACAGGGGAGGAACACTGAAGCTTTCTTT CASSSRQGRNTEAFF
TRBJ2-7 TRBV15 NA NA TGTGCCACCAGCCGAGCGGGACAGTACGAGCAGTACTTC CATSRAGQYEQYF
TRBJ1-2 TRBV4-3 TRBD1 once TGCGCCAGCAGCCAAGAAAGAGACAGGGGGCAGAATGGCTACACCTTC CASSQERDRGQNGYTF
TRBJ1-1 TRBV29-1 NA NA TGCAGCGTAAAGGGAATAAACACTGAAGCTTTCTTT CSVKGINTEAFF
TRBJ2-2 TRBV9 NA NA TGTGCCAGCAGCGTAGGCACCGGGGAGCTGTTTTTT CASSVGTGELFF
TRBJ1-2 TRBV19 TRBD1 NA TGTGCCAGTACGGAGGGGGGAGGGGGCGTTGGCGGCTACACCTTC CASTEGGGGVGGYTF